Shown below are 23 T cell receptor beta chains from a single sample sequenced in a study of T-cell memory formation after mild COVID-19. Each CDR3 protein gets one entry after TCRdb re-called the 5' RACE reads with MiXCR. The sample yields roughly 300,000 distinct CDR3 sequences, 7.5% to 9.5% seen once. Sequencing used PBMCs or a T cell subset sorted from them (not recorded which). The receptors come from a man between 18 and 35 years old who had mild COVID-19 (a few samples of this study predate the infection). Cell type and time point are not known.

This clonotype was recorded at least ten times. This sequence joins TRBV7-9 and TRBJ2-1; 9 nucleotides agree with TRBD2. The CDR3 extends over 14 amino acids. Germline CDR1 reads SEHNR; CDR2 reads FQNEAQ (reference sequence). The V and J ends lost 8 bases and 5 bases, in that order; junction bases with no gene match: 7. The CDR3 loop reads CASHPSGGNNEQFF. DNA for the CDR3: TGTGCCAGCCACCCCAGCGGGGGGAACAATGAGCAGTTCTTC. The complete variable domain, with remaining parts taken from reference TRBV7-9 and TRBJ2-1, reads DTGVSQNPRHKITKRGQNVTFRCDPISEHNRLYWYRQTLGQGPEFLTYFQNEAQLEKSRLLSDRFSAERPKGSFSTLEIQRTEQGDSAMYLCASHPSGGNNEQFFGPGTRLTVL.

This clonotype has just a few counts. The chain has TRBV12-5 and TRBJ2-3; TRBD2 is a possible D gene (7 bases). In germline, CDR1 is LGHNT, CDR2 FRNRAP. The CDR3 runs 14 residues. With 7 bases removed from V and 6 bases from J, the gap between germline ends came to 17 bases. CDR3 residues: CASALGGAGDTQYF. DNA for the CDR3: TGTGCTAGTGCCTTAGGGGGGGCCGGGGATACGCAGTATTTT. The whole variable domain, filled in from reference TRBV12-5 and TRBJ2-3, reads DARVTQTPRHKVTEMGQEVTMRCQPILGHNTVFWYRQTMMQGLELLAYFRNRAPLDDSGMPKDRFSAEMPDATLATLKIQPSEPRDSAVYFCASALGGAGDTQYFGPGTRLTVL.

The chain couples TRBV5-4 to TRBJ2-1, with TRBD2 matching 9 bases. The CDR3 spans 15 residues. V was pared by 0 bases and J by 9 bases, with 7 bases of the junction left unmatched. Germline assignment: CDR1 SGHNT and CDR2 YYREEE (reference sequence). The CDR3: CASSLVRGGQIEQFF. The CDR3 region has the DNA TGTGCCAGCAGCTTGGTGCGGGGGGGCCAAATTGAGCAGTTCTTC.

This chain links TRBV7-2 with TRBJ2-5; 10 positions match TRBD2. Germline loops: CDR1 SGHTA, CDR2 FQGNSA. The trim removed 5 bases at V and 5 bases at J, leaving 8 bases unmatched. The CDR3 totals 15 residues. The CDR3 reads CASSRAGGPFETQYF. The DNA of the CDR3 is TGTGCCAGCAGCCGAGCGGGGGGGCCTTTTGAGACCCAGTACTTC.

CDR3 residues: CASRRQQGYYGYTF. The CDR3 DNA reads as TGTGCCAGCAGGAGACAGCAAGGGTACTATGGCTACACCTTC. This chain joins TRBV6-7 and TRBJ1-2, with D tentatively TRBD1 (5 bases). TRBV6-7 is noted as an ORF with a role that remains uncertain. The CDR3 totals 14 residues. V shed 6 bases and J shed 3 bases, with 14 bases lying between them.

This clonotype was counted at least ten times. This rearrangement joins TRBV7-2 to TRBJ2-5; 11 bases match TRBD2. V shed 5 bases and J 6 bases; nucleotides not matched to a gene: 5. The length of the CDR3 is 14 residues. Germline V gene data show CDR1 as SGHTA and CDR2 as FQGNSA. CDR3 residues: CASSTLAGEKTQYF. CDR3 nucleotides: TGTGCCAGCAGCACACTAGCGGGGGAAAAGACCCAGTACTTC. Full variable domain (rest looked up from reference TRBV7-2 and TRBJ2-5): GAGVSQSPSNKVTEKGKDVELRCDPISGHTALYWYRQSLGQGLEFLIYFQGNSAPDKSGLPSDRFSAERTGGSVSTLTIQRTQQEDSAVYLCASSTLAGEKTQYFGPGTRLLVL.

This clonotype was picked up a small number of times. The CDR3 reads CASSGLAGGQDTQYF. Written as DNA, the CDR3 is TGTGCCAGCAGCGGACTAGCGGGGGGGCAAGATACGCAGTATTTT. The J gene is TRBJ2-3, the V gene TRBV6-4; the match to TRBD2 covers 15 bases. Germline CDR1 is MRHNA and CDR2 is SNTAGT. The CDR3 has 15 residues. V lost 6 bases and J lost 5; bases outside the gene matches: 3.

This clonotype was counted a few times. The chain recombines TRBV7-3 with TRBJ2-2, with D uncertain. This CDR3 spans 15 amino acids. The V end lost 1 base, the J end lost 4 bases, and 10 bases lay between the germline ends. The germline V gene encodes CDR1 SGHTA and CDR2 FQGTGA. This CDR3 is CASSLSEGITGELFF. CDR3 nucleotide sequence: TGTGCCAGCAGCTTAAGTGAAGGGATCACCGGGGAGCTGTTTTTT.

This clonotype was recorded a few times. V and J are TRBV4-1 and TRBJ2-7; D might be TRBD1 (6 bases). The V end was cut by 1 base, the J end by 2 bases, with 15 bases between. Germline CDR1 reads MGHRA; CDR2 reads YSYEKL. The length of the CDR3 is 16 residues. The CDR3 bases are TGCGCCAGCAGCCAAGGGCAGGGCTCAGGGGCCTACGAGCAGTACTTC. Encoded protein: CASSQGQGSGAYEQYF.

This clonotype occurred a few times. The genes are TRBV5-8 and TRBJ2-7, with D possibly TRBD2 on 5 matching bases. Germline CDR1 SGHTS, CDR2 YDEGEE. V was shortened by 4 bases and J by 1 base, with 15 bases between the two germline ends. The CDR3 sequence is 15 residues long. CDR3 DNA: TGTGCCAGCAGCGGTCGGACCTCGGGATCCTACGAGCAGTACGTC. Amino acid sequence: CASSGRTSGSYEQYV.

The chain joins TRBV5-6 to TRBJ2-1; D might be TRBD1 (5 bases). Germline CDR1 reads SGHDT; CDR2 reads YYEEEE. The CDR3 has 14 amino acids. V dropped 4 bases and J dropped 7 bases, with 15 bases sitting between them. This CDR3 reads CASSPDTLGNEQFF. The CDR3 nucleotides are TGTGCCAGCAGCCCGGACACCCTCGGGAATGAGCAGTTCTTC.

This clonotype was observed a few times. This chain connects TRBV7-2 to TRBJ1-2, with a weak D call TRBD1 (5 bases). Germline-derived CDR1 and CDR2 are SGHTA and FQGNSA. The V gene lost 2 bases and the J gene lost 8 bases, with 12 bases spanning the gap. This CDR3 region has 13 residues. The CDR3 region has the DNA TGTGCCAGCAGCTTAATAGGTCAGGGAGGCTACACCTTC. Its translation: CASSLIGQGGYTF.

This clonotype was observed a handful of times. The chain carries TRBV14 and TRBJ2-5; 7 bases align to TRBD2. Germline assignment: CDR1 SGHDN and CDR2 FVKESK. V dropped 2 bases and J dropped 1; count of bases not matched to a gene: 7. This CDR3 is 16 amino acids long. The CDR3 loop is CASSQFRGGVQETQYF. Here the CDR3 DNA reads TGTGCCAGCAGCCAATTTCGCGGGGGTGTCCAAGAGACCCAGTACTTC.

The genes are TRBV5-1 and TRBJ2-7; D tentatively reads TRBD1 or TRBD2 (5 bases each). From germline, CDR1 is SGHRS and CDR2 YFSETQ. Trimming left V 0 bases short and J 6 bases short, with 10 bases between. This CDR3 spans 13 amino acids. The CDR3 is CASSLEGRTEQYV. The CDR3 DNA sequence: TGCGCCAGCAGCTTGGAGGGACGTACCGAGCAGTACGTC.

This clonotype was found a few times. The chain combines TRBV13 with TRBJ2-1; D unresolved. The CDR3 has 13 residues. Per germline, CDR1 PRHDT and CDR2 FYEKMQ (reference sequence). V lost 5 bases and J lost 6, with 11 bases in between. Here the CDR3 DNA reads TGTGCCAGCAGCGCCCGGATGTTCAATGAGCAGTTCTTC. Its translation: CASSARMFNEQFF.

The rearrangement links TRBV20-1 to TRBJ1-6; D gene ambiguous. CDR3 size: 15 residues. The germline CDR1 and CDR2 sequences are DFQATT and SNEGSKA (reference sequence). Trimming took 6 bases from V and 8 from J, leaving 20 bases between them. The CDR3 spells CSAMRRALFDSPLHF. Here the CDR3 DNA reads TGCAGTGCCATGAGGCGGGCCCTTTTTGATTCACCCCTCCACTTT.

A few counts support this clonotype. V is TRBV9 and J is TRBJ2-3; D not certain. V was cut by 0 bases and J by 7 bases, with 15 bases left in between. Germline assignment: CDR1 SGDLS and CDR2 YYNGEE. The CDR3 spans 15 residues. This CDR3 reads CASSVGAEAGNTQYF. The CDR3 DNA follows: TGTGCCAGCAGCGTAGGGGCGGAAGCTGGGAATACGCAGTATTTT.

This chain joins TRBV4-1 and TRBJ2-3; D is uncertain. Per germline, CDR1 MGHRA and CDR2 YSYEKL. This CDR3 region has 14 residues. Trimming pared 1 base from V and 4 bases from J, leaving 9 bases between. The CDR3 loop reads CASSQGYSPDTQYF. The CDR3 bases are TGCGCCAGCAGCCAAGGGTATAGCCCAGATACGCAGTATTTT.

This clonotype was counted many times. V usage is TRBV6-4 and J usage is TRBJ2-3; 11 nucleotides agree with TRBD2. The CDR3 contains 15 residues. Germline-derived CDR1 and CDR2 are MRHNA and SNTAGT. After removal of 3 bases from V and 1 base from J, the junction contained 0 bases not matched to a gene. Here the CDR3 reads CASSETSGGTDTQYF. The DNA for the CDR3 is TGTGCCAGCAGTGAGACTAGCGGGGGCACAGATACGCAGTATTTT.

This clonotype was seen repeatedly, ten times or more. This rearrangement joins TRBV24-1 to TRBJ1-5; D gene ambiguous. This CDR3 spans 14 amino acids. V gave up 2 bases and J gave up 9 bases, with 13 bases separating them. CDR1 and CDR2 (germline): KGHDR, SFDVKD. CDR3: CATSDSETPWPQHF. In DNA form, the CDR3 reads TGTGCCACCAGTGATTCGGAAACGCCGTGGCCCCAGCATTTT.

The chain has TRBV6-2 or TRBV6-3 and TRBJ1-1; D not resolved. This CDR3 is 12 amino acids long. V dropped 4 bases and J dropped 7 bases, with 10 bases sitting between them. Germline V gene data show CDR1 as MNHEY and CDR2 as SVGEGT. The CDR3 sequence: CASSSQGDEAFF. Here the CDR3 DNA reads TGTGCCAGCAGTTCCCAAGGAGATGAAGCTTTCTTT.

There are many counts of this clonotype. The genes are TRBV7-2 and TRBJ2-1; D might be TRBD1 or TRBD2, each matching 5 bases. V was clipped by 1 base and J by 10 bases, with 17 bases between them. CDR3 length equals 15 residues. Germline V gives CDR1 SGHTA, CDR2 FQGNSA. CDR3 bases: TGTGCCAGCAGCTTAGGGACTGGGGCATCGGGCGAGCAGTTCTTC. This translates into CASSLGTGASGEQFF.

A note on this clonotype: A read error is likely, as this CDR3 ends without the conserved phenylalanine or tryptophan. The V and J genes are TRBV7-2 and TRBJ2-5, with D perhaps being TRBD1 or TRBD2 (5 bases each). Germline V gene data show CDR1 as SGHTA and CDR2 as FQGNSA. The CDR3 is 13 amino acids. Trimming removed 5 bases at V and 2 bases at J, with 9 bases between. This CDR3 is CASSTGTQETQYS. CDR3 DNA: TGTGCCAGCAGCACGGGGACGCAAGAGACCCAGTACTCC.